Each of the 12 T cell receptor beta chains below was sequenced from the same sample in a study of cytomegalovirus exposure and HLA in healthy donors. The PCR was carried out with 60 Vbeta primers and 13 Jbeta primers. Profiling relied on immunoSEQ multiplex PCR, and the TCRdb table lists in-frame clones only, not all of them. The table lists some 130,000 clones, 70% to 85% of them singletons. The sample consisted of PBMCs. These receptors all come from a boy younger than 10 in good health and CMV-seronegative.

The chain links TRBV2 to TRBJ2-5; D not resolved. The CDR3 loop spans 11 amino acids. Trimming left V 3 bases short and J 7 bases short, with 6 bases between. Germline V gene sequence: CDR1 SNHLY, CDR2 FYNNEI. This chain's CDR3 is CASSDAGTQYF. Here the CDR3 DNA reads TGTGCCAGCAGTGACGCCGGGACCCAGTACTTC.

This chain links TRBV5-1 with TRBJ2-2, with TRBD2 matching 7 bases. The germline V gene has CDR1 SGHRS and CDR2 YFSETQ. The CDR3 has 15 amino acids. V trimming: 0 bases; J trimming: 7 bases; junction bases outside the gene matches: 6. The CDR3 sequence: CASSLGLAAGGELFF. CDR3 nucleotide sequence: TGCGCCAGCAGCTTGGGGCTAGCGGCCGGCGGGGAGCTGTTTTTT.

V and J are TRBV5-6 and TRBJ1-1, with no clear D. V lost 5 bases and J 1 base, leaving 6 bases between the germline ends. The CDR3 totals 12 residues. The germline V gene has CDR1 SGHDT and CDR2 YYEEEE. CDR3 sequence reads: CASRRENTEAFF. DNA for the CDR3: TGTGCCAGCAGAAGAGAGAACACTGAAGCTTTCTTT. Supplemented by reference TRBV5-6 and TRBJ1-1, the full variable domain reads DAGVTQSPTHLIKTRGQQVTLRCSPKSGHDTVSWYQQALGQGPQFIFQYYEEEERQRGNFPDRFSGHQFPNYSSELNVNALLLGDSALYLCASRRENTEAFFGQGTRLTVV.

V is TRBV27 and J is TRBJ2-2; possibly TRBD1 for D (5 bases). V lost 5 bases, J lost 5 bases, and 15 bases lay in between. The CDR3 has 15 amino acids. CDR1 and CDR2 from the germline V gene are MNHEY and SMNVEV (reference sequence). The CDR3 region has the DNA TGTGCCAGCAGTGTCCAGGGTTTTTTTACCGGGGAGCTGTTTTTT. Residues: CASSVQGFFTGELFF.

The rearrangement joins TRBV6-1 to TRBJ2-7; 8 bases fit TRBD1. J lost 4 bases, V lost 4 bases, and 6 bases had no gene match. This CDR3 spans 14 amino acids. Germline CDR1 reads MNHNS; CDR2 reads SASEGT. The CDR3 protein is CASSVDRAKYEQYV. The CDR3 DNA sequence: TGTGCCAGCAGTGTGGACAGGGCGAAATACGAGCAGTACGTC.

This chain connects TRBV7-2 to TRBJ2-3; D is possibly TRBD1 (6 bases). CDR1 is SGHTA and CDR2 is FQGNSA in the germline V gene. This CDR3 has 15 residues. The V gene lost 5 bases and the J gene lost 3 bases, with 15 bases spanning the gap. This CDR3 is CASSLRWQGTDTQYF. CDR3 in DNA: TGTGCCAGCAGCCTAAGATGGCAGGGGACAGATACGCAGTATTTT.

The V call is TRBV18, the J call TRBJ2-7, with D unresolved. Germline CDR1 KGHSH, CDR2 LQKENI. The V gene lost 5 bases and the J gene lost 7 bases, with 9 bases spanning the gap. The length of the CDR3 is 11 residues. DNA for the CDR3: TGTGCCAGCTCAGCCACCGGGGAGCAGTACGTC. This codes for CASSATGEQYV.

This chain uses TRBV4-3 with TRBJ2-1, with 7 bases aligning to TRBD1. Germline V gene data show CDR1 as LGHNA and CDR2 as YSLEER. V was clipped by 4 bases and J by 5 bases; unmatched bases: 5. The CDR3 contains 14 residues. CDR3 region: CASSLDQGDNEQFF. CDR3 DNA sequence: TGCGCCAGCAGCCTAGACCAGGGGGACAATGAGCAGTTCTTC.

This chain links TRBV10-3 with TRBJ1-2, with TRBD1 matching 7 bases. The trim removed 3 bases at V and 6 bases at J, leaving 13 bases unmatched. The CDR3 consists of 16 residues. Looked up from germline, CDR1 is ENHRY and CDR2 is SYGVKD. The CDR3 here is CAISDRQGTAVDGYTF. Written as DNA, the CDR3 is TGTGCCATCAGTGATCGGCAAGGGACAGCCGTCGATGGCTACACCTTC.

This chain links TRBV19 with TRBJ2-7; maybe TRBD1 (6 bases). V was trimmed by 5 bases and J by 12 bases, leaving 29 bases between them. Germline V lookup: CDR1 LNHDA, CDR2 SQIVND (reference sequence). The CDR3 covers 16 residues. CDR3 bases: TGTGCCAGTAGTGCCTACCCCGGGACATCTCAAGGCGGTGCGTACTTC. Protein: CASSAYPGTSQGGAYF.

This clone was seen only once. V gene TRBV21-1 combines with J gene TRBJ1-1; TRBD1 was called by the table and not checked on the DNA. TRBV21-1 is annotated as a pseudogene. CDR3 size: 15 residues. The CDR3 coding sequence is TGTGCCAGCAGCCAACTACTTGGACAGTTGGGTGAAGCTTTCTTT. It codes for CASSQLLGQLGEAFF.

The chain joins TRBV19 to TRBJ1-1; 7 nucleotides line up with TRBD1. This CDR3 has 18 residues. Germline values: CDR1 LNHDA, CDR2 SQIVND (reference sequence). V trimming: 3 bases; J trimming: 5 bases; junction bases outside the gene matches: 18. The CDR3, as DNA: TGTGCCAGTAGTATGGGGGACAGCCCCGTAGGGTTGTGGACTGAAGCTTTCTTT. It yields the protein CASSMGDSPVGLWTEAFF.